The next 21 T cell receptor beta chains were all read from a single sample in a study of OX40 agonist ivuxolimab in advanced cancers. TCRdb keeps only in-frame clones here, not all; method: immunoSEQ multiplex PCR. The sample carries tens of thousands of clones, around nine tenths recorded once. The input for sequencing was CD4+ or CD8+ T cells sorted from blood, taken in a trial of the OX40 agonist ivuxolimab. The source is an adult with an advanced solid tumor such as melanoma, head and neck, liver or kidney cancer.

The V call is TRBV9, the J call TRBJ1-1; no definite D call. CDR1 is SGDLS, CDR2 YYNGEE, per germline. Trimming took off 0 bases at V and 11 bases at J, with 20 bases between the two ends. CDR3 size: 15 residues. CDR3 protein: CASSVANDAASGAFF. CDR3 coding DNA: TGTGCCAGCAGCGTAGCCAACGACGCAGCGTCTGGGGCTTTCTTT.

The CDR3 here is CASTRTRDTNNEQFF. The CDR3 nucleotides read TGCGCCAGCACTCGCACGCGGGACACAAACAATGAGCAGTTCTTC. J is TRBJ2-1 and V is TRBV4-1; D may match TRBD1 or TRBD2 (6 bases each). The V gene lost 7 bases and the J gene lost 5 bases, with 18 bases spanning the gap. There are 15 residues in the CDR3. Germline CDR1 is MGHRA and CDR2 is YSYEKL.

The rearrangement joins TRBV9 to TRBJ1-1; no clear D gene. The length of the CDR3 is 14 residues. The V end was cut by 0 bases, the J end by 6 bases, with 12 bases between. Germline-derived CDR1 and CDR2 are SGDLS and YYNGEE. This CDR3 is CASSVEGQRAEAFF. The CDR3 nucleotides read TGTGCCAGCAGCGTAGAAGGCCAAAGGGCTGAAGCTTTCTTT.

V is TRBV6-1 and J is TRBJ2-5; 15 positions agree with TRBD2. There are 15 residues in the CDR3. V dropped 7 bases and J dropped 9; count of bases not matched to a gene: 9. CDR1 and CDR2 from the germline V gene are MNHNS and SASEGT. This chain's CDR3 is CASTPSGLAGGAQYF. CDR3 DNA sequence: TGTGCCAGCACCCCAAGCGGACTAGCGGGAGGGGCCCAGTACTTC.

The gene calls are TRBV5-6 and TRBJ1-1; D is unclear. This CDR3 region has 14 residues. V lost 0 bases, J lost 1 base, and 7 bases lay in between. Germline CDR1 reads SGHDT; CDR2 reads YYEEEE. CDR3 bases: TGTGCCAGCAGCTTGGTCTCCGGGAACACTGAAGCTTTCTTT. Its translation: CASSLVSGNTEAFF.

The chain uses TRBV4-1 and TRBJ2-5, with TRBD2 matching 10 bases. CDR1 is MGHRA, CDR2 YSYEKL, per germline. V dropped 1 base and J dropped 4; count of bases not matched to a gene: 6. The CDR3 sequence is 16 residues long. The CDR3 DNA reads TGCGCCAGCAGCCAAGGACTAGCGGGCCCCTTAGAGACCCAGTACTTC. Its protein is CASSQGLAGPLETQYF.

The count of this clone is one. V gene TRBV18 combines with J gene TRBJ2-1, with TRBD2 matching 16 bases. The germline gives CDR1 KGHSH, CDR2 LQKENI. V shed 2 bases, J shed 8 bases, and the junction held 12 bases outside the gene matches. The CDR3 has 19 residues. CDR3 loop: CASSPKAGTSGRGYYEQFF. The CDR3, as DNA: TGTGCCAGCTCACCAAAGGCCGGGACTAGCGGGAGGGGATACTATGAGCAGTTCTTC.

The rearrangement uses TRBV6-6 and TRBJ1-2, with D possibly being TRBD1 (5 bases). The CDR3 loop spans 14 amino acids. In germline, CDR1 is MNHNY, CDR2 SVGAGI (reference sequence). Trimming removed 5 bases at V and 2 bases at J, with 12 bases between. Here the CDR3 reads CASSPGPMNYGYTF. CDR3 DNA sequence: TGTGCCAGCAGTCCGGGACCGATGAACTATGGCTACACCTTC.

This sequence joins TRBV11-2 and TRBJ2-5; D perhaps matches TRBD2 (6 bases). V was shortened by 0 bases and J by 5 bases, with 10 bases between the two germline ends. The length of the CDR3 is 14 residues. The V gene's germline CDR1 is SGHAT and CDR2 FQNNGV. The CDR3 spells CASSLDEGRETQYF. The CDR3 DNA follows: TGTGCCAGCAGCTTAGATGAAGGGAGGGAGACCCAGTACTTC. The entire variable domain, with the rest obtained from reference TRBV11-2 and TRBJ2-5, is as follows: EAGVAQSPRYKIIEKRQSVAFWCNPISGHATLYWYQQILGQGPKLLIQFQNNGVVDDSQLPKDRFSAERLKGVDSTLKIQPAKLEDSAVYLCASSLDEGRETQYFGPGTRLLVL.

Only one count was recorded for this clone. This sequence joins TRBV30 and TRBJ2-7, with 14 bases identical to TRBD2. The CDR3 runs to 15 residues. Looked up from germline, CDR1 is GTSNPN and CDR2 is SVGIG (reference sequence). The junction had 2 bases not matched to a gene; V was cut back by 1 base and J by 3 bases. As DNA, the CDR3 is TGTGCCTGGAGTGCGGGGACTAGCGGGAGCTACGAGCAGTACTTC. Translated: CAWSAGTSGSYEQYF.

The chain couples TRBV19 to TRBJ2-7, with D perhaps TRBD2 (6 bases). V was cut by 0 bases and J by 5 bases, with 14 bases left in between. Germline values: CDR1 LNHDA, CDR2 SQIVND (reference sequence). The CDR3 spans 15 residues. The CDR3 sequence is CASSIDLLGGNEQYF. The CDR3 nucleotides read TGTGCCAGTAGTATAGATCTATTGGGGGGAAACGAGCAGTACTTC.

This clone was detected once. The V and J genes are TRBV7-3 and TRBJ1-1; D is unclear. The V gene's germline CDR1 is SGHTA and CDR2 FQGTGA. This CDR3 region has 17 residues. The V end was cut by 5 bases, the J end by 6 bases, with 25 bases between. The CDR3 coding sequence is TGTGCCAGCAGCAAGTCAAGGGTACTTAGCGGTATTGCTGAAGCTTTCTTT. It translates to CASSKSRVLSGIAEAFF.

The chain combines TRBV30 with TRBJ1-1, with D possibly TRBD1 on 6 matching bases. V was trimmed by 3 bases and J by 4 bases, leaving 9 bases between them. Germline CDR1 and CDR2: GTSNPN and SVGIG (reference sequence). The CDR3 consists of 12 residues. The CDR3 sequence is CAWSTGTTEAFF. The CDR3 DNA reads as TGTGCCTGGAGCACAGGGACCACTGAAGCTTTCTTT.

The CDR3 DNA reads as TGTGCCATCAGTGAGTCGAGGAACGACAACTATGGCTACACCTTC. Translation gives CAISESRNDNYGYTF. J is TRBJ1-2 and V is TRBV10-3, with no clear D. The CDR3 has 15 amino acids. V lost 0 bases, J lost 2 bases, and 10 bases lay in between. Germline-derived CDR1 and CDR2 are ENHRY and SYGVKD.

The chain couples TRBV19 to TRBJ1-1; no definite D call. Germline CDR1 and CDR2: LNHDA and SQIVND (reference sequence). V was cut by 0 bases and J by 0 bases, with 8 bases left in between. This CDR3 comprises 15 residues. CDR3 coding DNA: TGTGCCAGTAGTATAGAGGGTTACATGAACACTGAAGCTTTCTTT. Protein sequence: CASSIEGYMNTEAFF.

CDR3 protein: CASTDPYVSYEQYF. The CDR3 bases are TGTGCCAGCACTGATCCATACGTATCCTACGAGCAGTACTTC. This chain links TRBV6-1 with TRBJ2-7; D call uncertain. The CDR3 runs 14 residues. V was shortened by 7 bases and J by 1 base, with 14 bases between the two germline ends. Germline V gene data show CDR1 as MNHNS and CDR2 as SASEGT.

The V gene is TRBV27, the J gene TRBJ2-7; no reliable D call. This CDR3 has 12 amino acids. CDR1 is MNHEY and CDR2 is SMNVEV in the germline V gene (reference sequence). V was shortened by 4 bases and J by 7 bases, with 11 bases between the two germline ends. DNA of the CDR3: TGTGCCAGCAGTTCCCCGGCGCGGGAGCAGTACTTC. Translated, it gives CASSSPAREQYF.

This chain joins TRBV6-1 and TRBJ2-5; no clear D. Germline-derived CDR1 and CDR2 are MNHNS and SASEGT. Trimming stripped 6 bases from V and 1 base from J, with 6 bases between. CDR3 length equals 12 residues. DNA of the CDR3: TGTGCCAGCAGCGTTTTCCAAGAGACCCAGTACTTC. Protein: CASSVFQETQYF.

The chain is built from TRBV6-6 and TRBJ2-5; 9 positions agree with TRBD1. With V trimmed by 6 bases and J by 5 bases, 10 bases remained unmatched. The CDR3 is 15 residues long. Germline V gene data show CDR1 as MNHNY and CDR2 as SVGAGI (reference sequence). CDR3 bases: TGTGCCAGCAGCCCGGACAGGGGTGTGGGGGAGACCCAGTACTTC. It is translated as CASSPDRGVGETQYF.

CDR3 in amino acids: CASSLGLGVYEQYF. CDR3 sequence (DNA): TGTGCCAGCAGCTTGGGGTTAGGGGTCTACGAGCAGTACTTC. This chain joins TRBV5-5 and TRBJ2-7, with D possibly being TRBD1 (5 bases). CDR1 is SGHKS and CDR2 is YYEKEE in the germline V gene (reference sequence). The CDR3 covers 14 residues. V was pared by 0 bases and J by 3 bases, with 10 bases between.

V gene TRBV5-1 combines with J gene TRBJ2-2; a possible D gene is TRBD2 (5 bases). The germline gives CDR1 SGHRS, CDR2 YFSETQ. Between the trimmed V and J ends, which lost 0 bases and 1 base, there was a span of 7 bases. This CDR3 comprises 15 residues. The CDR3 nucleotides read TGCGCCAGCAGCTTGGACGGGATGAACACCGGGGAGCTGTTTTTT. It translates to CASSLDGMNTGELFF.